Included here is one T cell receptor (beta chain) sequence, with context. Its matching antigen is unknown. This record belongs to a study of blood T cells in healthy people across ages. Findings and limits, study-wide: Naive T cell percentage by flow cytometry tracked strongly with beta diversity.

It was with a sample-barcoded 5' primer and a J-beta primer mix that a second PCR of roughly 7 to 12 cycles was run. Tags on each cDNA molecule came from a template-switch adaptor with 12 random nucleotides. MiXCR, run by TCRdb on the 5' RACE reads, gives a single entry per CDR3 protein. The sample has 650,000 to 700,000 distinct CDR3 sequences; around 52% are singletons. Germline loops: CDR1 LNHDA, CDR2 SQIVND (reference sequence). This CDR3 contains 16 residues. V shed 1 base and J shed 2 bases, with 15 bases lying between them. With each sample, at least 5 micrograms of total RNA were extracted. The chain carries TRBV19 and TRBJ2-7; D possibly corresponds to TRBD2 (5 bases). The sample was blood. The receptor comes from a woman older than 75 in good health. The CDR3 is CASSIVARRITYEQYF. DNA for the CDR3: TGTGCCAGTAGTATAGTTGCCCGGAGGATCACCTACGAGCAGTACTTC.